This TCR beta chain was captured by sequencing in a study of molecular identifiers for immune sequencing clone quantification. This clonotype was picked up a small number of times. The CDR3 spans 15 residues. As previously described, bulk TCR libraries were made using listed TCR primers. TCRdb redid the calling of the PCR reads with MiXCR, one entry per CDR3 protein. This table holds roughly 630,000 distinct CDR3 sequences, about 25% found once. The clonotype comes from a human donor in good health. Some libraries in this study had Jurkat cell RNA spiked in. The genes are TRBV21-1 and TRBJ2-3; TRBD2, the table's D call, lacks a check against the DNA. TRBV21-1 is given as a pseudogene. Sequencing was done on a sample of naive CD8+ T cells from blood, with Jurkat cell RNA spiked in. Specified subset: FACS-sorted CD8+CD4-CCR7+CD45RA+ naive T cells. The DNA for the CDR3 is TGTGCCACCAGCCTAGCGGGGGAGAATTCATATACGCAGTATTTT. This gives the protein CATSLAGENSYTQYF.